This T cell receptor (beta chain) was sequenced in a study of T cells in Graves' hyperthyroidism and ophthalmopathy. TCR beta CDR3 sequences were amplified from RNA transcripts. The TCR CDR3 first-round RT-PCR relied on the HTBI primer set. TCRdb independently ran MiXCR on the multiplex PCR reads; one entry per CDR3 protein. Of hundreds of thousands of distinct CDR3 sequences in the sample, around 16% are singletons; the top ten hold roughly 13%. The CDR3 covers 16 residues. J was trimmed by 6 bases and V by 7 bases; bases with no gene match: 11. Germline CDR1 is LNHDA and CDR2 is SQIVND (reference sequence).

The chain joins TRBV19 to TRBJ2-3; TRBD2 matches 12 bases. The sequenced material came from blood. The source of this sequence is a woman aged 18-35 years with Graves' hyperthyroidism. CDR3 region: CASTPRASGGEDTQYF. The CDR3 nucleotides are TGTGCCAGTACCCCCCGGGCTAGCGGGGGGGAGGATACGCAGTATTTT.